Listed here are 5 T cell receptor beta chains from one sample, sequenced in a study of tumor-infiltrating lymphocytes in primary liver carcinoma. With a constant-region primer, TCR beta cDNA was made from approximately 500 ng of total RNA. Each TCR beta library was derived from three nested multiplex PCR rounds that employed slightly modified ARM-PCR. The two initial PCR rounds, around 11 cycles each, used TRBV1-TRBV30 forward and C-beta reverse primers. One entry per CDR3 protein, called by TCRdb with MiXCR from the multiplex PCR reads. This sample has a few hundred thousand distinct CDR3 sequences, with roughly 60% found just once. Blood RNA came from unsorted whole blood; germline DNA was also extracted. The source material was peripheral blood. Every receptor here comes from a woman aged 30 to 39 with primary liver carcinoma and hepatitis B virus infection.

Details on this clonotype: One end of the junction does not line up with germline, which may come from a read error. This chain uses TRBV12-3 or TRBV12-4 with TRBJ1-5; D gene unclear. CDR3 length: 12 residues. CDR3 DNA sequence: TGTGCCAGCAGTGACTCCTATCAGTCCCAGCGTTTT. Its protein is CASSDSYQSQRF.

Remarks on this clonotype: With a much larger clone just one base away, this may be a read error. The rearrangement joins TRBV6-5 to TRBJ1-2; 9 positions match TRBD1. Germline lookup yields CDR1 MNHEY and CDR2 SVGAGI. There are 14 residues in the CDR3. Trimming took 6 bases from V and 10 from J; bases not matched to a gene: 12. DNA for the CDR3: TGTGCCAGCAGACCGATAGACAGGGGGGCGGCCTACACCTTC. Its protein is CASRPIDRGAAYTF.

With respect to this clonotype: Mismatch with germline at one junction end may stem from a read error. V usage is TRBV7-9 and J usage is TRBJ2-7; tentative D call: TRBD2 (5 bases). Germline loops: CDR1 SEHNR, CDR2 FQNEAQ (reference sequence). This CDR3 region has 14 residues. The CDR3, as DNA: TGTGCCAGCAGCGATGGAGCGGACTCCTACGAGCGGTACTTC. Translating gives CASSDGADSYERYF. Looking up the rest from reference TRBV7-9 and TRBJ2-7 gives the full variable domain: DTGVSQNPRHKITKRGQNVTFRCDPISEHNRLYWYRQTLGQGPEFLTYFQNEAQLEKSRLLSDRFSAERPKGSFSTLEIQRTEQGDSAMYLCASSDGADSYERYFGPGTRLTVT.

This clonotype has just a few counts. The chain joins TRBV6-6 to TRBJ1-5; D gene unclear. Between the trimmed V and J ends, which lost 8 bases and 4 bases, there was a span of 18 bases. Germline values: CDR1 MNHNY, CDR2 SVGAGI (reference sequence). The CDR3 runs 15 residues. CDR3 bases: TGTGCCAGCGACTATGGTGCCCTCTCAAATCAGCCCCAGCATTTT. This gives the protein CASDYGALSNQPQHF.

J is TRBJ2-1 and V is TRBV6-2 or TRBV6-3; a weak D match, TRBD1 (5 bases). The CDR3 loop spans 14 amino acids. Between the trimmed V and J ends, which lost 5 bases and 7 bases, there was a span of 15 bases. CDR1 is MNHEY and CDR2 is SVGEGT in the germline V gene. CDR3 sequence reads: CASSPTGRSNEQFF. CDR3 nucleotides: TGTGCCAGCAGTCCAACAGGACGCTCAAATGAGCAGTTCTTC.